The 22 T cell receptor beta chains listed next were all sequenced from one sample in a study of OX40 agonist ivuxolimab in advanced cancers. Measured with immunoSEQ multiplex PCR; TCRdb has only the in-frame clones, and not every one. The data show roughly 60,000 clones, roughly 88% seen once. Sequenced material: CD4+ or CD8+ T cells sorted from blood, taken in a trial of the OX40 agonist ivuxolimab. The source of these receptors is an adult with an advanced solid tumor such as melanoma, head and neck, liver or kidney cancer.

This sequence joins TRBV18 and TRBJ2-5, with D possibly called TRBD1 or TRBD2 (6 bases each). Germline CDR1 KGHSH, CDR2 LQKENI. V lost 2 bases to trimming and J lost 4 bases, with 14 bases between them. The CDR3 is 15 amino acids. The CDR3 sequence: CASSPTRGAGETQYF. DNA for the CDR3: TGTGCCAGCTCACCAACGAGGGGGGCCGGAGAGACCCAGTACTTC.

This chain links TRBV11-3 with TRBJ1-2; TRBD1 aligns across 7 bases. The germline V gene encodes CDR1 SGHNT and CDR2 YENEEA. This CDR3 is 14 amino acids long. J gave up 8 bases and V 3 bases, and 9 bases lay outside the gene matches. The CDR3, as DNA: TGTGCCAGCAGCTTGGGGACAGCCACCTTGGGCTACACCTTC. It specifies CASSLGTATLGYTF.

This chain joins TRBV7-3 and TRBJ2-1; D might be TRBD2 (5 bases). There are 13 residues in the CDR3. Trimming pared 2 bases from V and 6 bases from J, leaving 8 bases between. The V gene's germline CDR1 is SGHTA and CDR2 FQGTGA. For the CDR3, the DNA is TGTGCCAGCAGCTTACTAGCTGGCAATGAGCAGTTCTTC. Encoded protein: CASSLLAGNEQFF. The full variable domain, in which reference TRBV7-3 and TRBJ2-1 provide the parts outside the CDR3, is GAGVSQTPSNKVTEKGKYVELRCDPISGHTALYWYRQSLGQGPEFLIYFQGTGAADDSGLPNDRFFAVRPEGSVSTLKIQRTERGDSAVYLCASSLLAGNEQFFGPGTRLTVL.

The chain is built from TRBV7-6 and TRBJ2-7, with D maybe TRBD2 (6 bases). The V gene's germline CDR1 is SGHVS and CDR2 FNYEAQ. The CDR3 sequence is 17 residues long. V was trimmed by 4 bases and J by 0 bases, leaving 19 bases between them. DNA of the CDR3: TGTGCCAGCAGCTCCCGACTCTCTGCGGGGCTCTCCTACGAGCAGTACTTC. The encoded protein is CASSSRLSAGLSYEQYF.

This clone turned up a few times. The chain combines TRBV7-9 with TRBJ1-2, with TRBD1 as a possible D gene (6 bases). This CDR3 comprises 15 residues. V lost 5 bases to trimming and J lost 4 bases, with 17 bases between them. Germline CDR1 is SEHNR and CDR2 is FQNEAQ (reference sequence). Written as DNA, the CDR3 is TGTGCCAGCAGCCCCGGGGGCCGTATGGTCTATGGCTACACCTTC. Encoded protein: CASSPGGRMVYGYTF.

Worth noting for this clone: The same CDR3 can be traced to other DNA sequences in this sample. The rearrangement joins TRBV10-3 to TRBJ1-1; possible D gene TRBD1, 6 bases. This CDR3 comprises 13 residues. V was trimmed by 8 bases and J by 4 bases, leaving 14 bases between them. CDR1 is ENHRY, CDR2 SYGVKD, per germline. Here the CDR3 reads CAIEQGEGTEAFF. The CDR3 bases are TGTGCCATCGAACAGGGTGAGGGCACTGAAGCTTTCTTT.

The CDR3 DNA reads as TGTGCCAGCTCACTAGGACAGGGAGGCGGTAATCGGTCTAACTACTTC. It yields the protein CASSLGQGGGNRSNYF. The V call is TRBV18, the J call TRBJ2-7; 8 bases are a match to TRBD1. V lost 4 bases and J lost 13; bases outside the gene matches: 21. The CDR3 extends over 16 amino acids. CDR1 is KGHSH, CDR2 LQKENI, per germline.

The genes are TRBV28 and TRBJ2-7; D may be TRBD1 or TRBD2 (6 bases each). There are 13 residues in the CDR3. From germline, CDR1 is MDHEN and CDR2 SYDVKM. Trimming took off 8 bases at V and 3 bases at J, with 14 bases between the two ends. This CDR3 reads CASGEDRYYEQYF. The CDR3 DNA follows: TGTGCCAGCGGGGAGGACAGATACTACGAGCAGTACTTC.

The rearrangement links TRBV21-1 to TRBJ2-7; no DNA check was done on the table's D call, TRBD2. TRBV21-1 is recorded as a pseudogene. This CDR3 contains 17 residues. The CDR3 DNA reads TGTGCCAGCAGCAAAGAAGGCATATGTGGAGGGGTCTACGAGCAGTACTTC. Its translation is CASSKEGICGGVYEQYF.

The CDR3 sequence: CASSGGQGAAGANVLTF. CDR3 bases: TGCGCCAGCAGCGGGGGACAGGGGGCCGCTGGGGCCAACGTCCTGACTTTC. This sequence joins TRBV5-1 and TRBJ2-6, with 12 bases that match TRBD1. V lost 4 bases and J lost 2; bases outside the gene matches: 4. Per germline, CDR1 SGHRS and CDR2 YFSETQ. The CDR3 spans 17 residues.

The chain employs TRBV19 and TRBJ2-3; tentative D call: TRBD1 (6 bases). Germline loops: CDR1 LNHDA, CDR2 SQIVND (reference sequence). Trimming shortened V by 5 bases and J by 4 bases, and 13 bases separated the two germline ends. CDR3 length equals 14 residues. This CDR3 reads CASSAYRESDTQYF. In DNA, the CDR3 is TGTGCCAGTAGTGCCTACAGGGAGTCAGATACGCAGTATTTT. The variable domain in full, completed from reference TRBV19 and TRBJ2-3, reads DGGITQSPKYLFRKEGQNVTLSCEQNLNHDAMYWYRQDPGQGLRLIYYSQIVNDFQKGDIAEGYSVSREKKESFPLTVTSAQKNPTAFYLCASSAYRESDTQYFGPGTRLTVL.

V gene TRBV23-1 combines with J gene TRBJ1-5; D is ambiguous. TRBV23-1 is classed as an ORF, of uncertain function. Trimming pared 0 bases from V and 0 bases from J, leaving 12 bases between. The CDR3 loop spans 17 amino acids. The CDR3 DNA is TGCGCCAGCAGTCAATCGGTCACCCAGTATAGCAATCAGCCCCAGCATTTT. It codes for CASSQSVTQYSNQPQHF.

V usage is TRBV6-6 and J usage is TRBJ2-7; possibly TRBD1 or TRBD2 for D (5 bases each). The CDR3 length is 14 residues. The V gene lost 2 bases and the J gene lost 9 bases, with 17 bases spanning the gap. The germline V gene encodes CDR1 MNHNY and CDR2 SVGAGI (reference sequence). DNA for the CDR3: TGTGCCAGCAGTTACGGGACGGCGAACTCACGGCAGTACTTC. This sequence encodes CASSYGTANSRQYF.

V and J are TRBV27 and TRBJ2-3, with 13 bases that match TRBD2. Germline trimming cut 4 bases from V and 4 bases from J; bases unmatched to any gene: 8. The germline CDR1 and CDR2 sequences are MNHEY and SMNVEV (reference sequence). CDR3 length: 17 amino acids. The CDR3 DNA reads as TGTGCCAGCAGTTCGCGGACTAGCGGGGGTCTGGCAGATACGCAGTATTTT. Its protein is CASSSRTSGGLADTQYF.

The genes are TRBV11-2 and TRBJ2-1, with D unclear. The V gene lost 0 bases and the J gene lost 2 bases, with 11 bases spanning the gap. This CDR3 is 16 amino acids long. Per germline, CDR1 SGHAT and CDR2 FQNNGV. CDR3 sequence reads: CASSLEGVGAYNEQFF. CDR3 bases: TGTGCCAGCAGCTTAGAAGGCGTGGGCGCCTACAATGAGCAGTTCTTC.

The V gene is TRBV7-9, the J gene TRBJ1-1; D is possibly TRBD1 (5 bases). In germline, CDR1 is SEHNR, CDR2 FQNEAQ (reference sequence). V lost 1 base to trimming and J lost 1 base, with 7 bases between them. The CDR3 has 14 residues. The CDR3 nucleotides read TGTGCCAGCAGCTTAGACAGGCCGAACACTGAAGCTTTCTTT. It yields the protein CASSLDRPNTEAFF.

This rearrangement joins TRBV28 to TRBJ2-3; 11 bases are a match to TRBD2. Germline lookup yields CDR1 MDHEN and CDR2 SYDVKM. Trimming at V came to 2 bases and at J to 14 bases, leaving 15 bases not matched to a gene. There are 16 residues in the CDR3. CDR3 protein: CASSLPPLAGGAPLYF. The CDR3 DNA reads as TGTGCCAGCAGTTTACCTCCTCTAGCGGGGGGCGCACCTCTGTATTTT.

A single count supports this clone. The chain is built from TRBV5-5 and TRBJ1-5, with 7 bases aligning to TRBD1. With V trimmed by 7 bases and J by 8 bases, 12 bases remained unmatched. The CDR3 runs 14 residues. In germline, CDR1 is SGHKS, CDR2 YYEKEE (reference sequence). The CDR3 nucleotides read TGTGCCAGCGGCAAGACAGGGCTGGGGGAGCCCCAGCATTTT. Translated, it gives CASGKTGLGEPQHF.

The chain joins TRBV19 to TRBJ1-2; 8 positions agree with TRBD1. The CDR3 totals 13 residues. Germline CDR1 and CDR2: LNHDA and SQIVND (reference sequence). V was pared by 7 bases and J by 7 bases, with 8 bases of the junction left unmatched. The CDR3 region has the DNA TGTGCCAGTAACGTACAGGGGGTCGTTGGCTACACCTTC. Translating gives CASNVQGVVGYTF.

The chain links TRBV27 to TRBJ1-5, with D perhaps matching TRBD1 (6 bases). V was cut by 8 bases and J by 4 bases, with 9 bases left in between. Germline lookup yields CDR1 MNHEY and CDR2 SMNVEV (reference sequence). The CDR3 covers 12 residues. The CDR3 nucleotides read TGTGCCAGCCGGGACACAAATCAGCCCCAGCATTTT. It yields the protein CASRDTNQPQHF.

The chain joins TRBV29-1 to TRBJ2-3; 7 nucleotides match TRBD2. With V trimmed by 3 bases and J by 3 bases, 0 bases remained unmatched. This CDR3 comprises 12 residues. From germline, CDR1 is SQVTM and CDR2 ANQGSEA. Written as DNA, the CDR3 is TGCAGCGTTGACGGGAGGACAGATACGCAGTATTTT. Residues: CSVDGRTDTQYF.

The chain couples TRBV7-9 to TRBJ2-5; D is uncertain. The CDR3 length is 14 residues. Germline CDR1 is SEHNR and CDR2 is FQNEAQ (reference sequence). Trimming stripped 0 bases from V and 0 bases from J, with 5 bases between. The CDR3 nucleotides are TGTGCCAGCAGCTTAGCTTTAGACCAAGAGACCCAGTACTTC. Its translation is CASSLALDQETQYF.